Shown below are 32 T cell receptor beta chains from a single sample sequenced in a study of cytomegalovirus exposure and HLA in healthy donors. The primer mix had 60 Vbeta and 13 Jbeta primers. Libraries were prepared by immunoSEQ multiplex PCR; TCRdb keeps only in-frame clonotypes and omits some of them. The sample table includes roughly 40,000 clones. The sequenced sample consisted of PBMCs. The receptors come from a male donor in good health and CMV-seronegative.

The chain recombines TRBV6-1 with TRBJ2-7; TRBD2 is a possible D gene (5 bases). This CDR3 comprises 12 residues. Trimming removed 3 bases at V and 2 bases at J, with 5 bases between. Germline lookup yields CDR1 MNHNS and CDR2 SASEGT. CDR3 in DNA: TGTGCCAGCAGTGACGGGGCCTACGAGCAGTACTTC. Translation gives CASSDGAYEQYF.

The gene calls are TRBV27 and TRBJ2-3, with D possibly being TRBD1 (6 bases). The CDR3 has 16 amino acids. Trimming pared 4 bases from V and 0 bases from J, leaving 14 bases between. CDR1 and CDR2 (germline): MNHEY, SMNVEV (reference sequence). CDR3 protein: CASSSTRGWSTDTQYF. CDR3 coding DNA: TGTGCCAGCAGTTCGACCAGGGGATGGAGCACAGATACGCAGTATTTT.

The chain combines TRBV4-1 with TRBJ1-5; tentative D call: TRBD1 (5 bases). The CDR3 totals 15 residues. With 0 bases removed from V and 7 bases from J, the gap between germline ends came to 13 bases. Germline V lookup: CDR1 MGHRA, CDR2 YSYEKL. For the CDR3, the DNA is TGCGCCAGCAGCCAAGATCGAACAGGAGGGCAGCCCCAGCATTTT. Protein sequence: CASSQDRTGGQPQHF.

V usage is TRBV5-5 and J usage is TRBJ2-3, with 11 bases that match TRBD2. CDR3 length equals 16 residues. The germline V gene has CDR1 SGHKS and CDR2 YYEKEE (reference sequence). Trimming took 4 bases from V and 2 from J; bases not matched to a gene: 6. The CDR3 nucleotides read TGTGCCAGCAGCCGTACTAGCGGGGGAAACACAGATACGCAGTATTTT. Its protein product is CASSRTSGGNTDTQYF.

This sequence joins TRBV18 and TRBJ2-4, with 8 bases fitting TRBD2. The CDR3 runs 14 residues. Losses at the gene ends were 6 bases for V and 4 bases for J; bases not matched to a gene: 5. From germline, CDR1 is KGHSH and CDR2 LQKENI. The CDR3 DNA sequence: TGTGCCAGCTCCTTAGCGGGAACAAAAAACATTCAGTACTTC. Translated, it gives CASSLAGTKNIQYF.

The rearrangement joins TRBV9 to TRBJ2-2; D is undetermined. Germline CDR1 reads SGDLS; CDR2 reads YYNGEE. The length of the CDR3 is 13 residues. V lost 0 bases and J 5 bases, leaving 5 bases between the germline ends. Here the CDR3 reads CASSVGRTGELFF. As DNA, the CDR3 is TGTGCCAGCAGCGTAGGTCGGACCGGGGAGCTGTTTTTT.

The J gene is TRBJ2-7, the V gene TRBV7-9, with D perhaps matching TRBD1 (5 bases). Germline lookup yields CDR1 SEHNR and CDR2 FQNEAQ (reference sequence). Trimming left V 0 bases short and J 2 bases short, with 8 bases between. This CDR3 contains 14 residues. DNA of the CDR3: TGTGCCAGCAGCTTAGCGCAGGGTACCTACGAGCAGTACTTC. It is translated as CASSLAQGTYEQYF.

V and J are TRBV7-9 and TRBJ2-3, with TRBD2 identical over 11 bases. Looked up from germline, CDR1 is SEHNR and CDR2 is FQNEAQ (reference sequence). The CDR3 runs to 15 residues. The V and J ends lost 3 bases and 5 bases, in that order; junction bases with no gene match: 4. The CDR3 is CASSFPLAGGDTQYF. Here the CDR3 DNA reads TGTGCCAGCAGCTTTCCCCTAGCGGGGGGAGATACGCAGTATTTT.

The rearrangement uses TRBV9 and TRBJ1-4; 9 bases are shared with TRBD1. With 4 bases clipped from V and 6 bases from J, the junction kept 4 bases outside the gene matches. CDR3 length: 14 amino acids. CDR1 is SGDLS and CDR2 is YYNGEE in the germline V gene. CDR3 nucleotides: TGTGCCAGCAGCTCCTGGACAGGGGATGAAAAACTGTTTTTT. Translating it yields CASSSWTGDEKLFF.

The V call is TRBV15, the J call TRBJ1-5, with TRBD1 as a possible D gene (6 bases). Deletions cut 8 bases from V and 2 bases from J, with 13 bases between. The germline CDR1 and CDR2 sequences are LNHNV and YYDKDF (reference sequence). The CDR3 is made up of 14 amino acids. CDR3 sequence (DNA): TGTGCCACCGAGGCAGGGGATGGCAATCAGCCCCAGCATTTT. It is translated as CATEAGDGNQPQHF.

The chain joins TRBV7-2 to TRBJ2-5, with TRBD2 identical over 9 bases. The trim removed 4 bases at V and 5 bases at J, leaving 8 bases unmatched. CDR3 length equals 15 residues. The V gene's germline CDR1 is SGHTA and CDR2 FQGNSA. CDR3 sequence (DNA): TGTGCCAGCAGCTCGGGACTAGCCGGGGCCGAGACCCAGTACTTC. Its protein is CASSSGLAGAETQYF. The whole variable domain, filled in from reference TRBV7-2 and TRBJ2-5, reads GAGVSQSPSNKVTEKGKDVELRCDPISGHTALYWYRQSLGQGLEFLIYFQGNSAPDKSGLPSDRFSAERTGGSVSTLTIQRTQQEDSAVYLCASSSGLAGAETQYFGPGTRLLVL.

This sequence joins TRBV5-1 and TRBJ2-5, with TRBD1 matching 10 bases. V trimming: 1 base; J trimming: 5 bases; junction bases outside the gene matches: 8. The CDR3 has 16 residues. Germline values: CDR1 SGHRS, CDR2 YFSETQ. CDR3 region: CASSLRGQGGQETQYF. The DNA for the CDR3 is TGCGCCAGCAGCTTGCGTGGACAGGGGGGACAGGAGACCCAGTACTTC.

J is TRBJ1-5 and V is TRBV4-1; TRBD1 matches 10 bases. The CDR3 spans 15 residues. V lost 4 bases to trimming and J lost 6 bases; unmatched junction nucleotides: 6. Per the germline V gene, CDR1 is MGHRA and CDR2 is YSYEKL. The CDR3 DNA is TGCGCCAGCAGCCCGACAGGGGGCGCCGGTCAGCCCCAGCATTTT. This gives the protein CASSPTGGAGQPQHF.

V is TRBV9 and J is TRBJ2-1; D is perhaps TRBD1 (5 bases). Germline values: CDR1 SGDLS, CDR2 YYNGEE. V was pared by 4 bases and J by 2 bases, with 13 bases between. This CDR3 contains 15 residues. The DNA for the CDR3 is TGTGCCAGCAGCCCAGGACATACTGCCTACAATGAGCAGTTCTTC. Translating it yields CASSPGHTAYNEQFF. Complete variable domain (other parts from reference TRBV9 and TRBJ2-1): DSGVTQTPKHLITATGQRVTLRCSPRSGDLSVYWYQQSLDQGLQFLIQYYNGEERAKGNILERFSAQQFPDLHSELNLSSLELGDSALYFCASSPGHTAYNEQFFGPGTRLTVL.

This clone counts as medium-sized (0.01 to 0.1%) by frequency. The chain couples TRBV7-9 to TRBJ1-1; TRBD1 aligns across 7 bases. The CDR3 consists of 15 residues. From germline, CDR1 is SEHNR and CDR2 FQNEAQ (reference sequence). J was trimmed by 0 bases and V by 8 bases; bases with no gene match: 9. The chain's CDR3 is CASDAEGTVNTEAFF. DNA of the CDR3: TGTGCCAGCGACGCCGAAGGGACAGTGAACACTGAAGCTTTCTTT.

The chain links TRBV7-3 to TRBJ1-1; the match to TRBD1 covers 7 bases. Germline V CDR1 and CDR2: SGHTA, FQGTGA. The CDR3 length is 13 residues. Trimming cost V 5 bases and J 1 base; bases outside gene matches: 1. CDR3 sequence (DNA): TGTGCCAGCAGCCCAGGGGGGAACACTGAAGCTTTCTTT. Encoded protein: CASSPGGNTEAFF.

This sequence joins TRBV7-9 and TRBJ1-4, with 7 bases matching TRBD1. In germline, CDR1 is SEHNR, CDR2 FQNEAQ (reference sequence). The CDR3 covers 14 residues. V was clipped by 5 bases and J by 7 bases; unmatched bases: 7. The CDR3 protein is CASSMTGWGEKLFF. CDR3 coding DNA: TGTGCCAGCAGCATGACAGGGTGGGGTGAAAAACTGTTTTTT.

Here the CDR3 DNA reads TGCGCCAGCAGCCCCAGGGACAGGGGAAGGCAATATGGCTACACCTTC. Amino acids: CASSPRDRGRQYGYTF. The V gene is TRBV5-1, the J gene TRBJ1-2; 10 bases map to TRBD1. The trim removed 4 bases at V and 5 bases at J, leaving 11 bases unmatched. This CDR3 has 16 residues. The V gene's germline CDR1 is SGHRS and CDR2 YFSETQ.

This sequence joins TRBV7-9 and TRBJ1-3; D is unresolved. The length of the CDR3 is 15 residues. Germline lookup yields CDR1 SEHNR and CDR2 FQNEAQ (reference sequence). Trimming stripped 1 base from V and 3 bases from J, with 10 bases between. CDR3 sequence reads: CASSLEQYFGNTIYF. The CDR3 DNA follows: TGTGCCAGCAGCTTAGAACAGTACTTTGGAAACACCATATATTTT. The entire variable domain, with the rest obtained from reference TRBV7-9 and TRBJ1-3, is as follows: DTGVSQNPRHKITKRGQNVTFRCDPISEHNRLYWYRQTLGQGPEFLTYFQNEAQLEKSRLLSDRFSAERPKGSFSTLEIQRTEQGDSAMYLCASSLEQYFGNTIYFGEGSWLTVV.

As DNA, the CDR3 is TGTGCCAGCAGCGTAGGCGACCGGAGCTCCTATAATTCACCCCTCCACTTT. Encoded protein: CASSVGDRSSYNSPLHF. This rearrangement joins TRBV9 to TRBJ1-6, with D unclear. CDR3 length: 17 residues. CDR1 and CDR2 from the germline V gene are SGDLS and YYNGEE. Trimming cost V 0 bases and J 0 bases, with 10 bases left between them.

The chain carries TRBV13 and TRBJ1-5, with no clear D. The ends were cut back, 0 bases at V and 6 bases at J, with 6 bases in the middle. The CDR3 covers 13 residues. The V gene's germline CDR1 is PRHDT and CDR2 FYEKMQ (reference sequence). The CDR3 DNA reads TGTGCCAGCAGCTTAGGGGCCTTTCAGCCCCAGCATTTT. Protein: CASSLGAFQPQHF.

The rearrangement joins TRBV6-4 to TRBJ2-3; tentatively, D is TRBD1 (6 bases). Trimming took 3 bases from V and 2 from J, leaving 9 bases between them. This CDR3 region has 14 residues. Germline CDR1 reads MRHNA; CDR2 reads SNTAGT. The CDR3 region is CASSEGAHTDTQYF. CDR3 coding DNA: TGTGCCAGCAGTGAGGGGGCGCACACAGATACGCAGTATTTT.

The chain is built from TRBV5-4 and TRBJ1-1, with D possibly matching TRBD1 (5 bases). This CDR3 spans 13 amino acids. The ends were cut back, 5 bases at V and 7 bases at J, with 15 bases in the middle. Per germline, CDR1 SGHNT and CDR2 YYREEE (reference sequence). CDR3 sequence reads: CASRVGGKSEAFF. CDR3 nucleotides: TGTGCCAGCAGGGTCGGGGGGAAAAGTGAAGCTTTCTTT.

Written as DNA, the CDR3 is TGTGCCAGTAGTGATTACAGGGGGGACCAGCCCCAGCATTTT. Protein: CASSDYRGDQPQHF. The chain couples TRBV19 to TRBJ1-5; 8 bases are a match to TRBD1. Germline lookup yields CDR1 LNHDA and CDR2 SQIVND (reference sequence). The CDR3 totals 14 residues. V shed 5 bases and J 7 bases; nucleotides not matched to a gene: 7.

The V gene is TRBV6-1, the J gene TRBJ1-6; TRBD1 is a possible D gene (5 bases). Trimming shortened V by 1 base and J by 3 bases, and 16 bases separated the two germline ends. The germline gives CDR1 MNHNS, CDR2 SASEGT. This CDR3 has 18 amino acids. The CDR3 is CASSEGEGAGVYNSPLHF. The CDR3 coding sequence is TGTGCCAGCAGTGAAGGGGAAGGGGCCGGAGTCTATAATTCACCCCTCCACTTT.

V is TRBV11-2 and J is TRBJ1-2; 7 bases are shared with TRBD1. V lost 3 bases and J lost 4; bases outside the gene matches: 5. Germline V CDR1 and CDR2: SGHAT, FQNNGV. The CDR3 contains 14 residues. The CDR3 sequence: CASSLGQTLYGYTF. CDR3 sequence (DNA): TGTGCCAGCAGCTTGGGACAGACCCTCTATGGCTACACCTTC. The entire variable domain, with the rest obtained from reference TRBV11-2 and TRBJ1-2, is as follows: EAGVAQSPRYKIIEKRQSVAFWCNPISGHATLYWYQQILGQGPKLLIQFQNNGVVDDSQLPKDRFSAERLKGVDSTLKIQPAKLEDSAVYLCASSLGQTLYGYTFGSGTRLTVV.

The V call is TRBV7-3, the J call TRBJ2-1; TRBD1 aligns across 10 bases. The length of the CDR3 is 17 residues. After removal of 2 bases from V and 7 bases from J, the junction contained 11 bases not matched to a gene. Germline V gene lookup returns CDR1 SGHTA and CDR2 FQGTGA. DNA of the CDR3: TGTGCCAGCAGCTTAGTGGCCCAAGGACAGGGGGGAAATGAGCAGTTCTTC. It encodes CASSLVAQGQGGNEQFF.

The rearrangement joins TRBV2 to TRBJ2-3, with 7 bases aligning to TRBD1. J gave up 6 bases and V 8 bases, and 14 bases lay outside the gene matches. Looked up from germline, CDR1 is SNHLY and CDR2 is FYNNEI. The CDR3 extends over 15 amino acids. CDR3 DNA: TGTGCCAGCCAAAAGCATACAGGGGTGGGGGATACGCAGTATTTT. It specifies CASQKHTGVGDTQYF.

The chain links TRBV6-5 to TRBJ2-1; 11 bases are a match to TRBD1. Germline CDR1 and CDR2: MNHEY and SVGAGI. This CDR3 has 15 residues. Trimming at V came to 5 bases and at J to 5 bases, leaving 5 bases not matched to a gene. CDR3 DNA: TGTGCCAGCAGTCCGGACAGGGGGCAAAACAATGAGCAGTTCTTC. It is translated as CASSPDRGQNNEQFF.

J is TRBJ2-7 and V is TRBV13, with 9 bases that match TRBD1. CDR1 and CDR2 from the germline V gene are PRHDT and FYEKMQ (reference sequence). The CDR3 totals 15 residues. V lost 4 bases, J lost 3 bases, and 7 bases stayed unmatched. CDR3 sequence reads: CASSSGRQGVYEQYF. The CDR3 DNA follows: TGTGCCAGCAGCTCCGGGCGACAGGGGGTCTACGAGCAGTACTTC.

The rearrangement joins TRBV7-9 to TRBJ1-2; D is ambiguous. The CDR3 runs to 12 residues. With 8 bases removed from V and 2 bases from J, the gap between germline ends came to 9 bases. Germline values: CDR1 SEHNR, CDR2 FQNEAQ (reference sequence). The CDR3 here is CASATANYGYTF. The CDR3 DNA reads as TGTGCCAGCGCGACTGCAAACTATGGCTACACCTTC. Full variable domain (rest looked up from reference TRBV7-9 and TRBJ1-2): DTGVSQNPRHKITKRGQNVTFRCDPISEHNRLYWYRQTLGQGPEFLTYFQNEAQLEKSRLLSDRFSAERPKGSFSTLEIQRTEQGDSAMYLCASATANYGYTFGSGTRLTVV.

CDR3 sequence: CASRKGWGVEKLFF. CDR3 sequence (DNA): TGTGCCAGCAGGAAAGGATGGGGGGTTGAAAAACTGTTTTTT. The chain carries TRBV11-2 and TRBJ1-4; D is possibly TRBD1 (5 bases). V lost 6 bases and J lost 7, with 15 bases in between. The CDR3 totals 14 residues. CDR1 and CDR2 from the germline V gene are SGHAT and FQNNGV.